Listed here are 27 T cell receptor beta chains from one sample, sequenced in a study of blood T cells in healthy people across ages. It was with a sample-barcoded 5' primer and a J-beta primer mix that a second PCR of about 6 to 12 cycles was run. Via MiXCR, TCRdb re-called the 5' RACE reads, giving one row per CDR3 protein. The table shows 1.5 million to 2 million distinct CDR3 sequences, with roughly 30% occurring only once. Sequences were obtained from blood. The receptors originated from a woman in her twenties or thirties in good health.

The rearrangement links TRBV5-8 to TRBJ1-3; a possible D gene is TRBD1 (5 bases). CDR1 and CDR2 (germline): SGHTS, YDEGEE. This CDR3 is 16 amino acids long. With 4 bases removed from V and 0 bases from J, the gap between germline ends came to 14 bases. The CDR3 spells CASSNRDSSSGNTIYF. Written as DNA, the CDR3 is TGTGCCAGCAGCAACCGGGACTCAAGCTCTGGAAACACCATATATTTT.

The rearrangement uses TRBV20-1 and TRBJ2-3, with 8 positions matching TRBD2. The CDR3 has 18 amino acids. Germline CDR1 and CDR2: DFQATT and SNEGSKA (reference sequence). The trim removed 6 bases at V and 0 bases at J, leaving 17 bases unmatched. CDR3: CSAFSRGGPVSSTDTQYF. The CDR3, as DNA: TGCAGTGCCTTCTCCCGGGGGGGGCCGGTCTCTAGCACAGATACGCAGTATTTT.

Ten or more counts support this clonotype. V gene TRBV19 combines with J gene TRBJ1-5, with D possibly being TRBD1 (6 bases). The CDR3 spans 13 residues. V lost 7 bases, J lost 1 base, and 8 bases lay in between. Germline CDR1 and CDR2: LNHDA and SQIVND (reference sequence). CDR3 sequence reads: CASTTGSNQPQHF. As DNA, the CDR3 is TGTGCCAGTACCACAGGGAGCAATCAGCCCCAGCATTTT.

The chain employs TRBV6-7 and TRBJ1-2; 8 bases match TRBD1. TRBV6-7 counts as an open reading frame of uncertain function. V trimming: 6 bases; J trimming: 6 bases; junction bases outside the gene matches: 6. The CDR3 runs 13 residues. The CDR3 reads CASRSGQGHGYTF. CDR3 DNA: TGTGCCAGCAGAAGCGGACAGGGCCATGGCTACACCTTC.

This chain links TRBV3-1 with TRBJ2-7; TRBD1 aligns across 7 bases. Looked up from germline, CDR1 is LGHDT and CDR2 is YNNKEL (reference sequence). The CDR3 covers 15 residues. Trimming at V came to 5 bases and at J to 1 base, leaving 8 bases not matched to a gene. CDR3 amino acids: CASSSHRGRSYEQYF. The CDR3 DNA follows: TGTGCCAGCAGCTCTCACAGGGGACGGTCCTACGAGCAGTACTTC.

The rearrangement uses TRBV7-9 and TRBJ1-6; D possibly corresponds to TRBD1 (5 bases). V was cut by 4 bases and J by 8 bases, with 18 bases left in between. CDR3 length: 16 amino acids. CDR1 and CDR2 (germline): SEHNR, FQNEAQ (reference sequence). DNA for the CDR3: TGTGCCAGCAGCTCCGGGTGGACATCCGGGGATTCACCCCTCCACTTT. Residues: CASSSGWTSGDSPLHF.

This clonotype was detected only a few times. This chain connects TRBV29-1 to TRBJ1-1; 7 bases are a match to TRBD1. Germline V gives CDR1 SQVTM, CDR2 ANQGSEA. The CDR3 is 13 amino acids. The V segment lost 8 bases and the J segment 5 bases; nucleotides outside the gene matches: 11. The CDR3 nucleotides are TGCAGCTCCAAGGGGGCACCGGGAACTGAAGCTTTCTTT. It translates to CSSKGAPGTEAFF.

The table lists this clonotype with a few counts. The V and J genes are TRBV5-1 and TRBJ1-2, with 7 bases that match TRBD1. The CDR3 length is 17 residues. Trimming took 7 bases from V and 1 from J; bases not matched to a gene: 16. Germline CDR1 SGHRS, CDR2 YFSETQ. The CDR3 region has the DNA TGCGCCAGCGCTGCGTTGTCCGGGACAGATATTAACTATGGCTACACCTTC. Protein sequence: CASAALSGTDINYGYTF.

The CDR3 protein is CSVATGVGEQFF. As DNA, the CDR3 is TGCAGCGTTGCTACAGGGGTGGGGGAGCAGTTCTTC. This chain connects TRBV29-1 to TRBJ2-1; 7 positions match TRBD1. The CDR3 consists of 12 residues. Germline V gives CDR1 SQVTM, CDR2 ANQGSEA. With V trimmed by 4 bases and J by 10 bases, 7 bases remained unmatched.

The chain couples TRBV20-1 to TRBJ1-2; tentative D call: TRBD1 (6 bases). Germline V gene sequence: CDR1 DFQATT, CDR2 SNEGSKA (reference sequence). The CDR3 totals 14 residues. Trimming cost V 1 base and J 6 bases, with 15 bases left between them. The CDR3 protein is CSARVPRGADGYTF. The CDR3 nucleotides are TGCAGTGCTAGAGTTCCCAGGGGAGCGGATGGCTACACCTTC.

The chain is built from TRBV7-2 and TRBJ2-1; the match to TRBD2 covers 8 bases. Germline CDR1 is SGHTA and CDR2 is FQGNSA. Trimming cost V 1 base and J 5 bases; bases outside gene matches: 4. The CDR3 length is 15 residues. CDR3 sequence: CASSLGRGLDNEQFF. CDR3 DNA: TGTGCCAGCAGCTTAGGTCGGGGACTAGACAATGAGCAGTTCTTC.

CDR3 bases: TGTGCCAGCAGTTCTTGGAGGGGGCTCATGAACACTGAAGCTTTCTTT. Translating gives CASSSWRGLMNTEAFF. The J gene is TRBJ1-1, the V gene TRBV7-9; 7 bases are a match to TRBD1. After removal of 6 bases from V and 0 bases from J, the junction contained 10 bases not matched to a gene. From germline, CDR1 is SEHNR and CDR2 FQNEAQ (reference sequence). The CDR3 covers 16 residues. Full variable domain (remainder filled in from reference TRBV7-9 and TRBJ1-1): DTGVSQNPRHKITKRGQNVTFRCDPISEHNRLYWYRQTLGQGPEFLTYFQNEAQLEKSRLLSDRFSAERPKGSFSTLEIQRTEQGDSAMYLCASSSWRGLMNTEAFFGQGTRLTVV.

A word on this clonotype: A much larger clone differs from this one at a single base, so this may be a read error. The V call is TRBV5-1, the J call TRBJ2-1; 8 bases match TRBD2. CDR3 length equals 15 residues. Per the germline V gene, CDR1 is SGHRS and CDR2 is YFSETQ. Trimming at V came to 2 bases and at J to 6 bases, leaving 7 bases not matched to a gene. This CDR3 reads CASSFDSGDPNEQFF. CDR3 nucleotides: TGCGCCAGCAGCTTCGATAGCGGGGACCCCAATGAGCAGTTCTTC.

This clonotype was seen once. The rearrangement joins TRBV20-1 to TRBJ1-1; D is ambiguous. There are 12 residues in the CDR3. V was pared by 8 bases and J by 9 bases, with 19 bases between. Germline V lookup: CDR1 DFQATT, CDR2 SNEGSKA (reference sequence). The CDR3 DNA is TGCAGTTCTCCGGACCGGCTTCCCAAAGCTTTCTTT. Its translation is CSSPDRLPKAFF.

On this clonotype: Since a much larger clone is just one base distant, this may be a read error. This chain connects TRBV20-1 to TRBJ2-6; D call uncertain. This CDR3 contains 13 residues. V was trimmed by 3 bases and J by 1 base, leaving 4 bases between them. In germline, CDR1 is DFQATT, CDR2 SNEGSKA (reference sequence). The CDR3 here is CSARESGANVLTF. DNA of the CDR3: TGCAGTGCTAGGGAGTCTGGGGCCAACGTCCTGACTTTC.

A few counts support this clonotype. DNA for the CDR3: TGCAGTGCTAGAAGGGGCAGGGGCACAGATACGCAGTATTTT. Translated, it gives CSARRGRGTDTQYF. The chain is built from TRBV20-1 and TRBJ2-3; D perhaps matches TRBD1 (5 bases). V lost 2 bases, J lost 1 base, and 10 bases lay in between. From germline, CDR1 is DFQATT and CDR2 SNEGSKA (reference sequence). The length of the CDR3 is 14 residues.

This clonotype appeared many times. The chain has TRBV12-3 or TRBV12-4 and TRBJ2-1, with 8 bases lining up with TRBD2. V shed 4 bases and J 8 bases; nucleotides not matched to a gene: 10. CDR3 length: 15 residues. CDR3 nucleotides: TGTGCCAGCAGTTATATGATAGCGGGGACCTATGAGCAGTTCTTC. It codes for CASSYMIAGTYEQFF.

The CDR3 here is CSATYREGGPQHF. CDR3 coding DNA: TGCAGTGCTACCTACAGGGAGGGGGGGCCCCAGCATTTT. The rearrangement uses TRBV20-1 and TRBJ1-5; D is perhaps TRBD1 (6 bases). V was cut by 4 bases and J by 9 bases, with 16 bases left in between. The germline V gene has CDR1 DFQATT and CDR2 SNEGSKA (reference sequence). This CDR3 spans 13 amino acids.

This clonotype was found many times. The V and J genes are TRBV28 and TRBJ2-7; TRBD1 might be the D (6 bases). This CDR3 has 17 amino acids. Germline V lookup: CDR1 MDHEN, CDR2 SYDVKM. With 1 base removed from V and 4 bases from J, the gap between germline ends came to 20 bases. The CDR3: CASSLYPGTPERYEQYF. The DNA for the CDR3 is TGTGCCAGCAGTTTATACCCCGGGACACCCGAAAGATACGAGCAGTACTTC.

This clonotype was recorded many times. V is TRBV9 and J is TRBJ2-7; D unclear. Trimming pared 0 bases from V and 2 bases from J, leaving 12 bases between. CDR1 and CDR2 (germline): SGDLS, YYNGEE. The CDR3 is 15 residues long. CDR3 in amino acids: CASSVGESIAYEQYF. The CDR3 nucleotides read TGTGCCAGCAGCGTAGGAGAGTCGATAGCCTACGAGCAGTACTTC.

There are many counts of this clonotype. V is TRBV27 and J is TRBJ2-7; D gene ambiguous. The CDR3 is 16 amino acids. Trimming shortened V by 5 bases and J by 7 bases, and 24 bases separated the two germline ends. From germline, CDR1 is MNHEY and CDR2 SMNVEV (reference sequence). The CDR3 spells CASSRWVSAGLGEQYF. For the CDR3, the DNA is TGTGCCAGCAGTCGGTGGGTGTCCGCCGGTTTGGGGGAGCAGTACTTC.

This CDR3 is CASSLIPNTEAFF. Here the CDR3 DNA reads TGCGCCAGCAGTCTGATTCCGAACACTGAAGCTTTCTTT. This chain uses TRBV5-1 with TRBJ1-1; D uncertain. V lost 5 bases and J 1 base, leaving 9 bases between the germline ends. This CDR3 is built from 13 residues. Germline V gene data show CDR1 as SGHRS and CDR2 as YFSETQ.

The chain has TRBV30 and TRBJ2-7; 9 bases line up with TRBD2. The DNA matches TRBJ2-5 better at its end, which makes the J call doubtful. CDR3 size: 17 residues. The V gene's germline CDR1 is GTSNPN and CDR2 SVGIG (reference sequence). CDR3 sequence: CAWSVFSAGGPGETQYF. The CDR3 nucleotides read TGTGCCTGGAGTGTATTTTCGGCGGGAGGGCCGGGGGAGACCCAGTACTTC.

A note on this clonotype: Without the conserved terminal phenylalanine or tryptophan, this CDR3 likely stems from a read error. The CDR3 spells CASSDSSGLNTQYV. The CDR3 region has the DNA TGTGCCAGCAGTGATTCTAGCGGTTTAAATACGCAGTATGTT. V gene TRBV25-1 combines with J gene TRBJ2-3, with 7 bases matching TRBD2. Losses at the gene ends were 3 bases for V and 7 bases for J; bases not matched to a gene: 7. This CDR3 region has 14 residues. The V gene's germline CDR1 is MGHDK and CDR2 SYGVNS.

V is TRBV4-3 and J is TRBJ2-1; perhaps D is TRBD1 or TRBD2 (6 bases each). With 1 base removed from V and 8 bases from J, the gap between germline ends came to 21 bases. There are 17 residues in the CDR3. In germline, CDR1 is LGHNA, CDR2 YSLEER. CDR3 in amino acids: CASSQARGGGWGDEQFF. DNA for the CDR3: TGCGCCAGCAGCCAAGCCCGAGGGGGTGGCTGGGGGGATGAGCAGTTCTTC.

This clonotype occurred a few times. CDR3 loop: CASTRGGGLDEQFF. In nucleotides, the CDR3 is TGTGCCAGCACCAGGGGAGGGGGGCTGGATGAGCAGTTCTTC. The rearrangement joins TRBV12-3 or TRBV12-4 to TRBJ2-1, with D tentatively TRBD2 (7 bases). CDR3 length: 14 residues. The V end lost 7 bases, the J end lost 8 bases, and 18 bases lay between the germline ends.

The genes are TRBV4-1 and TRBJ1-4; unclear D gene. The CDR3 is 15 amino acids. V gave up 4 bases and J gave up 7 bases, with 16 bases separating them. Germline loops: CDR1 MGHRA, CDR2 YSYEKL. The CDR3 sequence is CASSLPPLMGEKLFF. The CDR3, as DNA: TGCGCCAGCAGCCTCCCGCCCTTAATGGGTGAAAAACTGTTTTTT.